This T cell receptor beta chain comes out of a study of monozygotic twins with inflammatory bowel disease. Germline assignment: CDR1 SGHDN and CDR2 FVKESK. This CDR3 has 14 amino acids. TCRdb re-called the 5' RACE reads; one entry per CDR3 protein, DNA not given. The sample's table shows about 380,000 distinct CDR3 sequences. The V call is TRBV14, the J call TRBJ2-7; TCRdb's D call, TRBD1, is unchecked because there is no DNA. The specimen was blood. The receptor's source is a human donor with ulcerative colitis or Crohn's disease, or a healthy co-twin of an affected twin (not recorded which). The CDR3 is CASSQVQGNYEQYF.